This T cell receptor beta chain was obtained from a study of shared clonotypes between healthy human individuals. Study-level results: Among donors, clonotype sharing was expected to be affected by sequencing depth.

Some clones are missing from TCRdb's copy, which holds only in-frame ones; the method was immunoSEQ multiplex PCR. The table shows 2 million to 2.5 million clones, with almost 96% occurring only once. A note on this clone: Its matching antigen is unknown.

Only Caucasian adults living in Nashville, Tennessee made up the donor group. The sequence was obtained from a man aged 18 to 30 in good health. The sample comprised naive CD4+ T cells sorted from blood. Subset given: CD45RA+ positively selected.

DNA of the CDR3: TGTGCCAGCAGCGGAGGGACAGGCGTAACAGATACGCAGTATTTT. Encoded protein: CASSGGTGVTDTQYF. The V call is TRBV9, the J call TRBJ2-3, with TRBD1 matching 8 bases. There are 15 residues in the CDR3. Germline assignment: CDR1 SGDLS and CDR2 YYNGEE. The V and J ends lost 3 bases and 3 bases, in that order; junction bases with no gene match: 6.